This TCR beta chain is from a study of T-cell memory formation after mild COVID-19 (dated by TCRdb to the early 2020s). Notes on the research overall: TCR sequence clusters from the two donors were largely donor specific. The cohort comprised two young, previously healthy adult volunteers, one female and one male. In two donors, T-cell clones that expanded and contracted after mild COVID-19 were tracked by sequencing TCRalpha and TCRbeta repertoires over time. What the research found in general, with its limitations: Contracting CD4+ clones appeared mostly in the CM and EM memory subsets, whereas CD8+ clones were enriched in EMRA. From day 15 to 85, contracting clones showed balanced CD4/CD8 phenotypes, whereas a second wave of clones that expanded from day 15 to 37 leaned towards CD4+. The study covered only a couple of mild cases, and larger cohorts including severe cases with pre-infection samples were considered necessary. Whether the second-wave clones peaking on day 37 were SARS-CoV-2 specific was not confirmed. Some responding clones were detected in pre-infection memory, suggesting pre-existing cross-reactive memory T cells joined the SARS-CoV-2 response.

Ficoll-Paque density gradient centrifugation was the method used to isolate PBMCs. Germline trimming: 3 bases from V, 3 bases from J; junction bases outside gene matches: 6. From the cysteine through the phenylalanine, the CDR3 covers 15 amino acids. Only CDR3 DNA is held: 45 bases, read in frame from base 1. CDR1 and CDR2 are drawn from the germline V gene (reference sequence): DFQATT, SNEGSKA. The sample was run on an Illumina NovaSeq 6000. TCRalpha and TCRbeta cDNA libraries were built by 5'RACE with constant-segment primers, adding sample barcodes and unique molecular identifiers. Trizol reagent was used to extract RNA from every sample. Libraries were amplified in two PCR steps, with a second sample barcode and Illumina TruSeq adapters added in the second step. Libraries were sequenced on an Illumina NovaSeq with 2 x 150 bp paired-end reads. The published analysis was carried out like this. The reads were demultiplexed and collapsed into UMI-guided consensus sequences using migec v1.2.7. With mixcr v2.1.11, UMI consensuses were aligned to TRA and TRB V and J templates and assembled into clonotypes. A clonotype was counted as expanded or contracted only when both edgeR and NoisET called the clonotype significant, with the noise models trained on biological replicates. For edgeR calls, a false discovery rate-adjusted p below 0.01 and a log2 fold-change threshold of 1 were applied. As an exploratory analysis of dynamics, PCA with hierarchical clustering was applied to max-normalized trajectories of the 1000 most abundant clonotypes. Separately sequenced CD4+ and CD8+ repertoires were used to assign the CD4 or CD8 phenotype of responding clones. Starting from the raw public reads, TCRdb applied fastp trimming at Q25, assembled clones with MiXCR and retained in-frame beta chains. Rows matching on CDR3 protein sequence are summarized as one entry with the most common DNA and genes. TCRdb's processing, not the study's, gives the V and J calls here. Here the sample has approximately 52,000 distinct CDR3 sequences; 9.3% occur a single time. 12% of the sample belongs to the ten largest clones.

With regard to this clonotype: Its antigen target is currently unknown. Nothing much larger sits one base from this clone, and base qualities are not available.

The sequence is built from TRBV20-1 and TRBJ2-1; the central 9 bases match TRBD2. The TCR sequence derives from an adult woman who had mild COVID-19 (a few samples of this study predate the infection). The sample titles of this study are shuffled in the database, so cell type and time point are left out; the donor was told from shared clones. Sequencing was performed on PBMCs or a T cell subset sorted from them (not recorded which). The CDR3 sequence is CSASASGTIYNEQFF. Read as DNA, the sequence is TGCAGTGCTAGCGCTAGCGGGACTATCTACAATGAGCAGTTCTTC.